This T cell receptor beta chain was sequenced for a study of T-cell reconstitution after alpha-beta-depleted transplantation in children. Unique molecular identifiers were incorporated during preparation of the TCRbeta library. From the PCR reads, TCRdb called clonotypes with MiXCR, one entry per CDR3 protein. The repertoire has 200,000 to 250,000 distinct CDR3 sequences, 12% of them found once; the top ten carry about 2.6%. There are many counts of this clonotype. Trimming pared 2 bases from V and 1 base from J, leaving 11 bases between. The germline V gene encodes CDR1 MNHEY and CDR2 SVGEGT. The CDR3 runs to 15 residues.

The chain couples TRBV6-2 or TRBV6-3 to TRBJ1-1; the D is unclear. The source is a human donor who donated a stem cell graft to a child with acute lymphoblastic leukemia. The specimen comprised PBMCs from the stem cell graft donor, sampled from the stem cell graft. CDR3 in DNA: TGTGCCAGCAGTTACCGACTTCCAAGGAACACTGAAGCTTTCTTT. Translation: CASSYRLPRNTEAFF.